The entry below describes one TCR beta chain. Its target is not known. These data originate in a study of graft-versus-host responses after intestinal transplantation. Across the study: Every recipient underwent anti-thymocyte globulin induction, then tacrolimus and steroids for 3 to 4 years.

Germline assignment: CDR1 SGHTA and CDR2 FQGNSA. This CDR3 spans 15 amino acids. V lost 4 bases to trimming and J lost 5 bases, with 17 bases between them. Profiling relied on immunoSEQ multiplex PCR, and the TCRdb table lists in-frame clones only, not all of them. This sample yields roughly 80,000 clones, of which about nine tenths are seen a single time; 7.5% to 8.5% belongs to the top ten. The sequence was collected from a human donor who was the organ donor for an intestinal transplant. The source material was unstimulated CD8+ T cells sorted from spleen or lymph node cells, sampled before transplant. The chain links TRBV7-2 to TRBJ2-5; D may be TRBD1 or TRBD2 (5 bases each). The CDR3 bases are TGTGCCAGCAGCTCGCCACCGGGACCCCCGGAGACCCAGTACTTC. The encoded protein is CASSSPPGPPETQYF.